This TCR beta chain originates from a study of blood T cells in healthy people across ages. Across the whole study: Researchers report that template switching captured about one barcoded beta molecule per two T cells.

Then a second PCR, running roughly 6 to 11 cycles, was carried out with a sample-barcoded 5' primer and a J-beta primer mix. Using its own MiXCR run on the 5' RACE reads, TCRdb lists one record per CDR3 protein. Of about 2 million distinct CDR3 sequences detected, around 48% appear once; the ten largest clones hold less than 2.5%. Regarding this clonotype: Its antigen is still unknown.

Findings of the study overall: A greater number of naive CD4+ cells and higher diversity distinguished long-lived donors from aged donors. Any changes in expanded clonotypes were possibly confounded, as donor CMV status remained unknown.

Sequences were obtained from blood. This TCR was sampled from a woman aged 40-49 years in good health.

The DNA of the CDR3 is TGTGCCAGCAGCGAACAAACAGGGATCGTCTGGGAGCTGTTTTTT. It encodes CASSEQTGIVWELFF. V gene TRBV3-1 combines with J gene TRBJ2-2; D perhaps matches TRBD1 (6 bases). The length of the CDR3 is 15 residues. The germline gives CDR1 LGHDT, CDR2 YNNKEL (reference sequence). V dropped 5 bases and J dropped 9 bases, with 19 bases sitting between them.